This TCR beta chain derives from a study of blood T cell repertoires in COVID-19 (TCRdb year 2020). Turning to the overall study: Samples from collaborators originated in the United States, Italy and Spain and spanned both the acute and convalescent phases of COVID-19. Nearly every sample came with metadata listing a de-identified subject ID, COVID-19 status, age in years and sex. The samples were drawn from the first 160 participants of the ongoing ImmuneRACE study and from under 1,500 subjects provided by 6 global collaborators. The prospective study material was composed of cDNA or gDNA derived from T cells, B-cell-depleted T cells, or PBMCs. Deeply sampled blood TCRbeta repertoires from subjects exposed to, actively infected with, or recovered from COVID-19 were included in the dataset. The repertoires were released in a freely available public database intended as a resource for research on the immune response to SARS-CoV-2. Where available, HLA class I and class II types were taken from metadata supplied by the sample provider and were not determined by assay-based typing. What the research found in general, with its limitations: Clinical and demographic metadata were provided uncurated, with the amount varying by source and participant.

This clone was detected ten times or more. Its antigen is still unknown. Base qualities are missing; no much larger clone stands one base away. The germline ends are 13 bases apart after V is trimmed by 7 bases and J by 4 bases. The CDR1 and CDR2 encoded by the germline V gene (reference sequence) are LNHDA and SQIVND. The CDR3 goes from the cysteine to the phenylalanine over 13 residues. The sequence is cut down to CDR3 DNA, 39 bases in frame from base 1. Collaborating institutions collected whole blood in K2EDTA tubes following their own protocols. For TCRbeta analysis, collaborator samples were shipped as frozen whole blood, as isolated PBMCs, or as DNA extracted from either sample type. TCRbeta CDR3 regions were amplified from genomic DNA by means of the immunoSEQ Assay, a bias-controlled multiplex PCR. The original methods were these. Within the assay, amplification of reference gene primers was used to estimate how many nucleated cells each sample contained. Sequence reads were collapsed and filtered to measure the absolute abundance of every unique TCRbeta CDR3 rearrangement. For each sample, productive Simpson clonality was calculated as the square root of Simpson's diversity index over productive rearrangements. What TCRdb holds here is the immuneACCESS table cut down to in-frame rearrangements. Part of the clones is not present; checked against another copy, under half of the missing clones reflect an unresolved V gene, and the others are unexplained. The V and J calls and clone size are taken from that table; D and trimming were inferred from the DNA. The sample table records about 78,000 clones; less than 90% of these occur just once. 5.8% of the sample belongs to the ten largest clones.

The TCR originated in a man aged 60-69 years with active or convalescent COVID-19. The receptor chain draws on TRBV19 and TRBJ1-2; TRBD1 is perhaps the D gene, given 5 matching bases. The sample was peripheral blood. For the CDR3, the sequence is CASTGQVLYGYTF. The nucleotide sequence reads as follows: TGTGCCAGTACAGGGCAGGTCCTCTATGGCTACACCTTC.